A selection of T cell receptor beta chains follows, all from one sample in a study of identical twins. TCRdb ran MiXCR on the 5' RACE reads and lists one entry per CDR3 protein. The repertoire has about 250,000 distinct CDR3 sequences, 11% to 15% of them found once; the top ten carry 7% to 9%. The material sequenced was memory (CD45RO+) T cells sorted from blood. Receptors were obtained from a woman aged 18-35 years in good health. Both conserved end residues are part of each CDR3. Each record gives: clone size, V gene, J gene, D gene, CDR3 DNA, CDR3 protein. A D gene is named only where the DNA matches it firmly. The size field is filled for only some rows; it gives once, few, many or a size class.

>few|TRBV20-1|TRBJ1-1|-
TGCAGTGCTAGCTCCGGGGCCCCGAACACTGAAGCTTTCTTT
CSASSGAPNTEAFF
>many|TRBV16|TRBJ2-1|TRBD2
TGTGCCAGCAGCCCGCCTAGCGGGAGGGCGTACAATGAGCAGTTCTTC
CASSPPSGRAYNEQFF
>many|TRBV12-3/TRBV12-4|TRBJ2-3|-
TGTGCCAGCAGTTTTCAGGGGATGTCAGATACGCAGTATTTT
CASSFQGMSDTQYF
>few|TRBV7-7|TRBJ1-1|TRBD1
TGTGCCAGCAGCTTAGGGACAGGGGGCTTGAGGGGTGAAGCTTTCTTT
CASSLGTGGLRGEAFF
>few|TRBV3-1|TRBJ2-7|-
TGTGCCAGCAGCCACGGGGCCCCACGCAACGAGCAGTACTTC
CASSHGAPRNEQYF
>few|TRBV20-1|TRBJ1-5|TRBD1
TGCAGTGCTAGGCTGGGACAGTCGCCCCAGCCCCAGCATTTT
CSARLGQSPQPQHF
>few|TRBV20-1|TRBJ2-2|-
TGCAGTGCTGGGTCCCCAGTCCTTGGCGGGGAGCTGTTTTTT
CSAGSPVLGGELFF
>-|TRBV4-3|TRBJ2-3|TRBD2
TGCGCCAGCAGCGTAGGGATCTTGACTAGCGGGATAAGCAGTACGCAGTATTTT
CASSVGILTSGISSTQYF
>-|TRBV4-3|TRBJ2-4|-
TGCGCCAGCAGCCAAGATCGCCATGGACTAGCCAAAAACATTCAGTACTTC
CASSQDRHGLAKNIQYF
>few|TRBV5-1|TRBJ2-3|TRBD2
TGCGCCAGCAGCTTGGAGCGGGGGGGCAATACGCAGTATTTT
CASSLERGGNTQYF
>few|TRBV5-1|TRBJ2-5|TRBD2
TGCGCCAGCAGCTTGGTCCCTAGCGGCCAAGAGACCCAGTACTTC
CASSLVPSGQETQYF
>few|TRBV7-2|TRBJ2-7|-
TGTGCCAGCAGCTTAGCGCAGCTTTCCTACGAGCAGTACTTC
CASSLAQLSYEQYF
>-|TRBV7-9|TRBJ2-3|-
TGTGCCAGCATCCGGGCGGATACGCAGTATTTT
CASIRADTQYF
>few|TRBV12-3/TRBV12-4|TRBJ2-6|-
TGTGCCAGCAGGCCGGGGCGGCACTCTGGGGCCAACGTCCTGACTTTC
CASRPGRHSGANVLTF
>many|TRBV20-1|TRBJ2-3|TRBD2
TGCAGTGCTAGAGGAACCCCGACTACGACTAGCGGGAGGGCCTATAACACAGATACGCAGTATTTT
CSARGTPTTTSGRAYNTDTQYF
>few|TRBV6-5|TRBJ1-1|-
TGTGCCAGCAGTTCCAGGGGTGAAGCTTTCTTT
CASSSRGEAFF
>once|TRBV20-1|TRBJ2-1|-
TGCAGTGCCGTGGGGGGGGCAATTGGATTGGTCTACAATGAGCAGTTCTTC
CSAVGGAIGLVYNEQFF
>few|TRBV4-3|TRBJ2-1|-
TGCGCCAGCAGCCAAGGGACCCAGCAGTTCTTC
CASSQGTQQFF
>few|TRBV30|TRBJ2-1|-
TGTGCCTGGAGTCAATCTGAGCAGTTCTTC
CAWSQSEQFF
>few|TRBV15|TRBJ2-7|TRBD1
TGTGCCACCAGCAGAGTAGGGACAGCGTCCTACGAGCAGTACTTC
CATSRVGTASYEQYF
>-|TRBV20-1|TRBJ2-5|-
TGCAGTGCTAGACGACTCGGGGGAATAGGCGAGACCCAGTACTTC
CSARRLGGIGETQYF
>-|TRBV4-3|TRBJ2-7|TRBD1
TGCGCCAGCAGCCATGGGGACAGGTTTTTCAACGAGCAGTACTTC
CASSHGDRFFNEQYF
>few|TRBV20-1|TRBJ2-7|-
TGCAGTGCTAACCGGGACAACTACGAGCAGTACTTC
CSANRDNYEQYF
>-|TRBV20-1|TRBJ2-6|-
TGCAGTGCTAGAGCAGCAGGGAGACGCTCTGGGGCCAACGTCCTGACTTTC
CSARAAGRRSGANVLTF
>many|TRBV6-1|TRBJ2-2|-
TGTGCCAGCAGGCCGACTAGAAACACCGGGGAGCTGTTTTTT
CASRPTRNTGELFF
>-|TRBV12-3/TRBV12-4|TRBJ2-3|TRBD2
TGTGCCAGCAGTTGGGGTTTCACTAGCGGTACCACAGATACGCAGTATTTT
CASSWGFTSGTTDTQYF
>many|TRBV4-1|TRBJ1-1|-
TGCGCCAGCAGCCAAGAAAGTGGGAGGCCTCCCTTCTTT
CASSQESGRPPFF
>-|TRBV7-9|TRBJ2-7|-
TGTGCCAGCTACTCGAATTATGGGCAGTACTTC
CASYSNYGQYF
>-|TRBV10-2|TRBJ2-7|TRBD2
TGCGCCAGCATTCAAGCGACTAGCCGTGGAGAGCAGTACTTC
CASIQATSRGEQYF
>-|TRBV24-1|TRBJ2-5|-
TGTGCCACCAGTCCAGGAGTTCAAGAGACCCAGTACTTC
CATSPGVQETQYF
>-|TRBV12-3/TRBV12-4|TRBJ2-7|-
TGTGCCAGCACCTTAGGAGGCGAGCAGTACTTC
CASTLGGEQYF
>-|TRBV2|TRBJ2-3|-
TGTGCCAGCGCCGCGGGTGGGGGGAGCACGCAGTATTTT
CASAAGGGSTQYF
>-|TRBV7-9|TRBJ2-3|TRBD1
TGTGCCAGCAGCACCCAGGGGGCAGGTACGCAGTATTTT
CASSTQGAGTQYF
>-|TRBV12-3/TRBV12-4|TRBJ1-1|-
TGTGCCAGCAGGGATCCTGGAGGGACTGAAGCTTTCTTT
CASRDPGGTEAFF
>few|TRBV7-2|TRBJ2-2|-
TGTGCCAGCAGCCAAGAGGGGTACACCGGGGAGCTGTTTTTT
CASSQEGYTGELFF
>-|TRBV6-5|TRBJ2-3|TRBD1
TGTGCCAGCAGTTACTCACAGGGGGGAGGTACGCAGTATTTT
CASSYSQGGGTQYF
>-|TRBV4-3|TRBJ1-1|-
TGCGCCAGCAGCCAAGTTCGGAAAACTGAAGCTTTCTTT
CASSQVRKTEAFF
>-|TRBV24-1|TRBJ2-5|-
TGTGCCACCAGTGAGGGAGTTATGGAGACCCAGTACTTC
CATSEGVMETQYF
>-|TRBV5-1|TRBJ2-1|-
TGCGCCAGCAGCTTGGGTGCAGGGAAAAACAATGAGCAGTTCTTC
CASSLGAGKNNEQFF
>few|TRBV5-1|TRBJ2-7|TRBD1
TGCGCCAGCACTCTGGCCGGGACAGGGTCCTACGAGCAGTACTTC
CASTLAGTGSYEQYF
>many|TRBV29-1|TRBJ2-7|-
TGCAGCGTTGTTGCAGTCGAGCAGTACTTC
CSVVAVEQYF
>many|TRBV7-8|TRBJ1-6|TRBD1
TGTGCCAGCAGCTTAGCTTCGGGACAGGGCTCACCCCTCCACTTT
CASSLASGQGSPLHF